This is a list of T cell receptor beta chains from one sample in a study of blood T cell repertoires in COVID-19. Some clones are missing from TCRdb's copy, which holds only in-frame ones; the method was immunoSEQ multiplex PCR. The data show about 160,000 clones, approximately 81% seen once. Sequenced sample: peripheral blood. These receptors originate from a woman aged 45 to 65 with COVID-19, enrolled during active disease. Both conserved end residues are part of each CDR3. A D gene is named only where the DNA matches it firmly. Expanded clones get a size class; other rows say once, few or many, or leave the size out.

V gene	D gene	J gene	clone size	CDR3 DNA	CDR3 protein
TRBV18	-	TRBJ2-5	-	TGTGCCAGCTCACTAAAAACAGGGTACCCCACCACGGGTTTGGAGACCCAGTACTTC	CASSLKTGYPTTGLETQYF
TRBV28	TRBD1	TRBJ1-2	-	TGTGCCAGCCTGACAGGGGGCACCTATGGCTACACCTTC	CASLTGGTYGYTF
TRBV2	TRBD1	TRBJ1-3	-	TGTGCCAGCATTCGACAGGGGTCTGGAAACACCATATATTTT	CASIRQGSGNTIYF
TRBV7-2	-	TRBJ1-4	-	TGTGCCAGCAGCTTAGGGGGGCAGTTGGCTGAAAAACTGTTTTTT	CASSLGGQLAEKLFF
TRBV27	TRBD2	TRBJ2-7	-	TGTGCCATAGCGGGGGGCGAAGATCGCTACGAGCAGTACTTC	CAIAGGEDRYEQYF
TRBV19	TRBD1	TRBJ1-5	once	TGTGCCAGTAGCACCGGGACAGCGGGGGGTCAGCCCCAGCATTTT	CASSTGTAGGQPQHF
TRBV5-1	TRBD2	TRBJ2-3	-	TGCGCCAGCAGCTGGCGGGGGGGCGGCACAGATACGCAGTATTTT	CASSWRGGGTDTQYF
TRBV19	TRBD1	TRBJ2-3	-	TGTGCCAGTAGCACAGGGGAAGGGACAGATACGCAGTATTTT	CASSTGEGTDTQYF
TRBV12-3/TRBV12-4	TRBD1	TRBJ1-6	few	TGTGCCAGCCGGGGACAGCGGAATTCACCCCTCCACTTT	CASRGQRNSPLHF
TRBV14	-	TRBJ1-1	-	TGTGCCAGCAGCCAAGTCCAAGCAGGGTTACGAGCTTTCTTT	CASSQVQAGLRAFF
TRBV21-1	-	TRBJ2-4	-	TGTGCCAGCAGATTGCCCGACAGGGAGAGAAACATTCAGTACTTC	CASRLPDRERNIQYF
TRBV30	-	TRBJ2-3	-	TGTGCCTGTACTAAGGTGGGGGGAGATACGCAGTATTTT	CACTKVGGDTQYF
TRBV5-1	TRBD1	TRBJ1-3	-	TGCGCCAGCAGTTCCACCGGGACAGGGAGAAACACCATATATTTT	CASSSTGTGRNTIYF
TRBV6-2/TRBV6-3	TRBD1	TRBJ1-1	-	TGTGCCAGCAGTTACGGCAGGGGGGAAGCTTTCTTT	CASSYGRGEAFF
TRBV3-1/TRBV3-2	-	TRBJ1-2	-	TGTGCCAGCAGCCAAGGACGACAGAGATATGGCTACACCTTC	CASSQGRQRYGYTF
TRBV6-1	-	TRBJ2-7	-	TGTGCCAGCAGACAAACAGGGTATAGCTCCTACGAGCAGTACTTC	CASRQTGYSSYEQYF
TRBV5-1	TRBD2	TRBJ2-2	-	TGCGCCAGCAGCCCTGGGGCTAGCGGGGTTTTCGGGGAGCTGTTTTTT	CASSPGASGVFGELFF
TRBV6-4	-	TRBJ2-7	-	TGTGCCAGCAGTGACTTGGGCAGTGGAGGGCTAGCGTTCTCCTACGAGCAGTACTTC	CASSDLGSGGLAFSYEQYF
TRBV19	-	TRBJ1-1	-	TGTGCCAGTAGGCAATCAACAGGGATGAACACTGAAGCTTTCTTT	CASRQSTGMNTEAFF
TRBV28	TRBD1	TRBJ1-5	-	TGTGCCAGCAGTTCGACAGGGTTGTGGCAGCCCCAGCATTTT	CASSSTGLWQPQHF
TRBV30	-	TRBJ2-5	-	TGTGCCTGGAATCCAAGGGCTAGGGAGCCCAGAGAGACCCAGTACTTC	CAWNPRAREPRETQYF
TRBV5-1	-	TRBJ1-6	-	TGCGCCAGCAGCCCGGCCCAGGATTCACCCCTCCACTTT	CASSPAQDSPLHF
TRBV5-6	TRBD1	TRBJ1-3	-	TGTGCCAGCAGCTCTCAGCCGGGACAGGGGTCCTCTGGAAACACCATATATTTT	CASSSQPGQGSSGNTIYF
TRBV6-2/TRBV6-3	-	TRBJ1-5	-	TGTGCCAGCAGTTTGAGCTATTATAGCAATCAGCCCCAGCATTTT	CASSLSYYSNQPQHF
TRBV6-4	-	TRBJ1-2	-	TGTGCCAGCAGTGACAATGGGGGGATAGGAGGCTACACCTTC	CASSDNGGIGGYTF
TRBV7-6	TRBD2	TRBJ2-3	-	TGTGCCAGCAGCCTCCCGGGACTAGCTTCCGATACGCAGTATTTT	CASSLPGLASDTQYF
TRBV3-1/TRBV3-2	TRBD2	TRBJ2-5	-	TGTGCCAGCAGCCAAGCGACTAGCGGGGGGGAGACCCAGTACTTC	CASSQATSGGETQYF